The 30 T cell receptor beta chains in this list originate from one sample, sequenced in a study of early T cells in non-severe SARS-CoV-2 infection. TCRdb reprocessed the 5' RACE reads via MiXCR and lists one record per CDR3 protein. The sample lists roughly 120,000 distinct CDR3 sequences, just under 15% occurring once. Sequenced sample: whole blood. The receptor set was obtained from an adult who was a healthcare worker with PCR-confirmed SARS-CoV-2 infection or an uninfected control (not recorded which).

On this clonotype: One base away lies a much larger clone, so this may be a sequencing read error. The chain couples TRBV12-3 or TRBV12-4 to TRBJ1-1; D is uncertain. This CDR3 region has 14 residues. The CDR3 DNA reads TGTGTCAGCAGTCCCCGCCCCGCGAACACTGAAGCTTTCTTT. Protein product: CVSSPRPANTEAFF.

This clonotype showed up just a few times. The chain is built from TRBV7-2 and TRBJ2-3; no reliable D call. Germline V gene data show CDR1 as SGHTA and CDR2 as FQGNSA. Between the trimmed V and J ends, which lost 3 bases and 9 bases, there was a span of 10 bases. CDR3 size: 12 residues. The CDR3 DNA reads TGTGCCAGCAGCTTTGGATCCGACACGCAGTATTTT. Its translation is CASSFGSDTQYF.

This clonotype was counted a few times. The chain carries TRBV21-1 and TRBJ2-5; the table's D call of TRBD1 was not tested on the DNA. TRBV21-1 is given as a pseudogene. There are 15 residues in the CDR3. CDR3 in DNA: TGTGCCAGCAGCAAAGCGGTAGGGGTCCAAACGCCCCAGTACTTC. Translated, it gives CASSKAVGVQTPQYF.

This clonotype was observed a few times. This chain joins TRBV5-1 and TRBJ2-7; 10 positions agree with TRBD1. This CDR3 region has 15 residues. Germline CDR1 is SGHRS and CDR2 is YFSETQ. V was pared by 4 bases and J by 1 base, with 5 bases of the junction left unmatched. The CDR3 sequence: CASSNGTGVSYEQYF. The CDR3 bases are TGCGCCAGCAGCAATGGGACAGGGGTATCCTACGAGCAGTACTTC. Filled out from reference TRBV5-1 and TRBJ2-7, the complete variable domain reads KAGVTQTPRYLIKTRGQQVTLSCSPISGHRSVSWYQQTPGQGLQFLFEYFSETQRNKGNFPGRFSGRQFSNSRSEMNVSTLELGDSALYLCASSNGTGVSYEQYFGPGTRLTVT.

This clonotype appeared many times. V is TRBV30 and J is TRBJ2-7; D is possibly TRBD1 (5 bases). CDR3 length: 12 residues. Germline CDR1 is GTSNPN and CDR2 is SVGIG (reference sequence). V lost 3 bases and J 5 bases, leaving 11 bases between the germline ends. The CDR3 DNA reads TGTGCCTGGAGCATGGGGCCCCACGAGCAGTACTTC. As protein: CAWSMGPHEQYF.

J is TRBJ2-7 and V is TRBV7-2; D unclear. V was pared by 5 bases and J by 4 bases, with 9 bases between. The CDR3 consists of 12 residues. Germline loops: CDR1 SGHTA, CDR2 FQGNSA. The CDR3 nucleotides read TGTGCCAGCAGCCAGGACGGGTACGAGCAGTACTTC. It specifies CASSQDGYEQYF.

The CDR3 region is CASNSRGAGKETQYF. CDR3 sequence (DNA): TGTGCCAGCAACTCCCGCGGGGCAGGAAAAGAGACCCAGTACTTC. The chain combines TRBV6-6 with TRBJ2-5; weak D call: TRBD2 (6 bases). Germline V gives CDR1 MNHNY, CDR2 SVGAGI (reference sequence). V was shortened by 7 bases and J by 3 bases, with 18 bases between the two germline ends. This CDR3 spans 15 amino acids.

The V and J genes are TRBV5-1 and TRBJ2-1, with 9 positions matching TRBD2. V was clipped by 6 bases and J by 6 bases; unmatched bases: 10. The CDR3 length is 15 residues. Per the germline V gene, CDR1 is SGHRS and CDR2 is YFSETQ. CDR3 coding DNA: TGCGCCAGCACCTGGGGGGCTAGCGGGGCCAATGAGCAGTTCTTC. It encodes CASTWGASGANEQFF.

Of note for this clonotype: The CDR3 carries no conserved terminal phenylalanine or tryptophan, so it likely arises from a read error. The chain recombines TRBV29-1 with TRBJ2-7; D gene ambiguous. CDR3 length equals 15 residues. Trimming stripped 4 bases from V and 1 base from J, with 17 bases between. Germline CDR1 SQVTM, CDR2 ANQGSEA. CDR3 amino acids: CSVGIFAKASYEQYL. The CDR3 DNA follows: TGCAGCGTTGGTATTTTTGCAAAAGCTTCCTACGAGCAGTACTTA.

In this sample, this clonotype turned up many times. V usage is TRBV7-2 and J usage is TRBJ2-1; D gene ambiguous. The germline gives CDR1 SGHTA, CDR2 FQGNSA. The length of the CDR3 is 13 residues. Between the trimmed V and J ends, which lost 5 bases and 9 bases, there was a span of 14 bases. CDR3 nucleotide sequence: TGTGCCAGCAGCCAACAGCAGCTCGGTGAGCAGTTCTTC. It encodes CASSQQQLGEQFF. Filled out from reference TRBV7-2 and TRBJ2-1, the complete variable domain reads GAGVSQSPSNKVTEKGKDVELRCDPISGHTALYWYRQSLGQGLEFLIYFQGNSAPDKSGLPSDRFSAERTGGSVSTLTIQRTQQEDSAVYLCASSQQQLGEQFFGPGTRLTVL.

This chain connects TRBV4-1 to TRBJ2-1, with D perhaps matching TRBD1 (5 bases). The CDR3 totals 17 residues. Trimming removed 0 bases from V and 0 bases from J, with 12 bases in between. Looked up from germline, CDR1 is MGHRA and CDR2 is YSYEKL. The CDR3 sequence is CASSQEQQASSYNEQFF. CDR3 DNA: TGCGCCAGCAGCCAAGAGCAACAGGCGAGCTCCTACAATGAGCAGTTCTTC.

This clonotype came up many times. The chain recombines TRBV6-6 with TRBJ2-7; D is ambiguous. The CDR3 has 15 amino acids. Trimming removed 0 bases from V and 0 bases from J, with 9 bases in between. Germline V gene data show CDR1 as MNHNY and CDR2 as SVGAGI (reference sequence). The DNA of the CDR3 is TGTGCCAGCAGTTACTCTGCGACAAGCTCCTACGAGCAGTACTTC. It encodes CASSYSATSSYEQYF.

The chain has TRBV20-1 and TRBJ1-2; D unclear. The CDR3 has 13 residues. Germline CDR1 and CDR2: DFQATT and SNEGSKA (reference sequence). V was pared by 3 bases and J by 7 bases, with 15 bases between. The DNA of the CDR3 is TGCAGTGCTAGTAATACAGCTCTGGCTGGCTACACCTTC. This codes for CSASNTALAGYTF.

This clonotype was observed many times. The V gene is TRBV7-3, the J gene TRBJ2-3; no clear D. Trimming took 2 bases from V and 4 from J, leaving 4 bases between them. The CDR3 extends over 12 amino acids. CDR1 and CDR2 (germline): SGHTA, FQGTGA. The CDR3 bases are TGTGCCAGCAGCTTACCCTCAGATACGCAGTATTTT. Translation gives CASSLPSDTQYF.

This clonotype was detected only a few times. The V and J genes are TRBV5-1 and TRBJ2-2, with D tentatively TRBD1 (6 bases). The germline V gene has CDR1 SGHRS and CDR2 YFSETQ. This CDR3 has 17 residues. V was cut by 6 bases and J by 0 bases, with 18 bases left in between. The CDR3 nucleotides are TGCGCCAGCAAGCTGGCCCGAGGGGGTCCGAACACCGGGGAGCTGTTTTTT. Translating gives CASKLARGGPNTGELFF.

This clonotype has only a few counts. The CDR3 here is CSVVGSSGGVDTQYF. CDR3 bases: TGCAGCGTTGTTGGGAGTAGCGGGGGTGTAGATACGCAGTATTTT. The gene calls are TRBV29-1 and TRBJ2-3; 9 nucleotides agree with TRBD2. CDR3 size: 15 residues. The junction had 10 bases not matched to a gene; V was cut back by 4 bases and J by 5 bases. Germline CDR1 SQVTM, CDR2 ANQGSEA.

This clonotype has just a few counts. For the CDR3, the DNA is TGTGCCAGCAGCGGGGGGGACCTCACTGAAGCTTTCTTT. Amino acid sequence: CASSGGDLTEAFF. The gene calls are TRBV9 and TRBJ1-1, with D maybe TRBD1 (5 bases). Germline CDR1 SGDLS, CDR2 YYNGEE. The CDR3 consists of 13 residues. Trimming took off 3 bases at V and 4 bases at J, with 10 bases between the two ends. The entire variable domain, with the rest obtained from reference TRBV9 and TRBJ1-1, is as follows: DSGVTQTPKHLITATGQRVTLRCSPRSGDLSVYWYQQSLDQGLQFLIQYYNGEERAKGNILERFSAQQFPDLHSELNLSSLELGDSALYFCASSGGDLTEAFFGQGTRLTVV.

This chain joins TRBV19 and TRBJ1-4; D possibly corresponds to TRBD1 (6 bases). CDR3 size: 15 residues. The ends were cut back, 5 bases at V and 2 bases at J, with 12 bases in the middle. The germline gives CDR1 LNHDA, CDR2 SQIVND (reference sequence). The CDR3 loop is CASSGTGTTNEKLFF. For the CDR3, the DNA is TGTGCCAGTAGTGGCACAGGGACGACTAATGAAAAACTGTTTTTT.

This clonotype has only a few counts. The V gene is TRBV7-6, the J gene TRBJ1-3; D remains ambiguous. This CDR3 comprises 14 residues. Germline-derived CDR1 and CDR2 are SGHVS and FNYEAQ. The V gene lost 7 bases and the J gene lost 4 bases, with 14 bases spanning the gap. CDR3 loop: CASITTPWGNTIYF. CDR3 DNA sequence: TGTGCCAGCATCACGACTCCCTGGGGAAACACCATATATTTT.

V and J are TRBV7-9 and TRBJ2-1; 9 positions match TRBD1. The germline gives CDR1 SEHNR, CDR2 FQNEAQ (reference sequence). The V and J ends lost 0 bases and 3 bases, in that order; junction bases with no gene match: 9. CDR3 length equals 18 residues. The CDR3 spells CASSLARGTGKGYNEQFF. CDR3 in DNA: TGTGCCAGCAGCTTAGCGAGGGGGACAGGGAAAGGCTACAATGAGCAGTTCTTC.

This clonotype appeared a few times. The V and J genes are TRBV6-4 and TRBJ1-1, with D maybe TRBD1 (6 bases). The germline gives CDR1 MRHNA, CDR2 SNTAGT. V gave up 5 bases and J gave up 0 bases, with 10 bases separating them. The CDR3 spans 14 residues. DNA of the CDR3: TGTGCCAGCAGTTGGGGGCAGGTGAACACTGAAGCTTTCTTT. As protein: CASSWGQVNTEAFF.

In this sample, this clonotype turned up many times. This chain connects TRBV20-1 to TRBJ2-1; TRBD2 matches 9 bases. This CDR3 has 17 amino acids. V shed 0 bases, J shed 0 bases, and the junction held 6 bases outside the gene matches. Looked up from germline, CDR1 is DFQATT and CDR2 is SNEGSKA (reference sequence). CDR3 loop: CSARDLETSGSYNEQFF. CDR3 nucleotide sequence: TGCAGTGCTAGAGATCTGGAGACTAGCGGCTCCTACAATGAGCAGTTCTTC.

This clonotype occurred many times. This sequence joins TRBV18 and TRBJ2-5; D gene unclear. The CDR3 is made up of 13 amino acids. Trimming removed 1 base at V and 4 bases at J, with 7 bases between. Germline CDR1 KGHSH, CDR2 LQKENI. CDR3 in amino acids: CASSPRPRETQYF. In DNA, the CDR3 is TGTGCCAGCTCACCACGCCCCAGAGAGACCCAGTACTTC.

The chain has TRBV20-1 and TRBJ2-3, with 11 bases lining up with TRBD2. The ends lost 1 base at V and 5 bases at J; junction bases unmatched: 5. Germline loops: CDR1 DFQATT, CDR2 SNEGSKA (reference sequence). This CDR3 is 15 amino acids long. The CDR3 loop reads CSARATSGGGDTQYF. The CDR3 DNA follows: TGCAGTGCTAGAGCCACTAGCGGGGGCGGAGATACGCAGTATTTT.

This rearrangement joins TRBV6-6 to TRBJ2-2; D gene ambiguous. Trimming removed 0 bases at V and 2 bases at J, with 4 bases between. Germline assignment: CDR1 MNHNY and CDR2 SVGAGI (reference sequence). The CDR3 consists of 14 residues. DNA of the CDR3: TGTGCCAGCAGTTACTCGGGAAACACCGGGGAGCTGTTTTTT. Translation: CASSYSGNTGELFF.

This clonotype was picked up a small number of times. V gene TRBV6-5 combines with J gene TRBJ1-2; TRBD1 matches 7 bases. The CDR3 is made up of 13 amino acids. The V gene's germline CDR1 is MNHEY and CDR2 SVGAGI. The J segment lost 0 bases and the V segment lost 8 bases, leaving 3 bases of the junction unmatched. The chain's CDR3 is CASRDSANYGYTF. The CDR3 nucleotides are TGTGCCAGCCGGGACAGCGCTAACTATGGCTACACCTTC.

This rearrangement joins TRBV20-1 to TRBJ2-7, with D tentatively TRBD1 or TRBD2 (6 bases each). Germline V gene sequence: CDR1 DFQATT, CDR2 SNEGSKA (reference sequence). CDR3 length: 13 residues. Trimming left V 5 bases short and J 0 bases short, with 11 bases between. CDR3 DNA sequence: TGCAGTGCTGGGGGGACATTCTCCTACGAGCAGTACTTC. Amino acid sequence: CSAGGTFSYEQYF.

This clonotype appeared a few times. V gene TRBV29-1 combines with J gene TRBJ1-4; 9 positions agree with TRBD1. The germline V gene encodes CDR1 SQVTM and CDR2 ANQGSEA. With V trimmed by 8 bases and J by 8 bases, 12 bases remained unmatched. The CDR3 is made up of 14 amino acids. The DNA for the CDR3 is TGCAGCACCCTCCGGGACAGGGAAGGAGAAAAACTGTTTTTT. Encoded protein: CSTLRDREGEKLFF. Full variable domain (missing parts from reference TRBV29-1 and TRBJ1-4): SAVISQKPSRDICQRGTSLTIQCQVDSQVTMMFWYRQQPGQSLTLIATANQGSEATYESGFVIDKFPISRPNLTFSTLTVSNMSPEDSSIYLCSTLRDREGEKLFFGSGTQLSVL.

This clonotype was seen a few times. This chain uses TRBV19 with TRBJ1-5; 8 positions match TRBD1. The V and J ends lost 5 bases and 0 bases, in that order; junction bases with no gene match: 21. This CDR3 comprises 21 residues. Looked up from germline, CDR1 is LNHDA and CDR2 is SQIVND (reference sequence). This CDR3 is CASSGGRGQGDVLYSNQPQHF. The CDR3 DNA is TGTGCCAGTAGTGGAGGACGAGGACAGGGAGATGTCCTTTATAGCAATCAGCCCCAGCATTTT.

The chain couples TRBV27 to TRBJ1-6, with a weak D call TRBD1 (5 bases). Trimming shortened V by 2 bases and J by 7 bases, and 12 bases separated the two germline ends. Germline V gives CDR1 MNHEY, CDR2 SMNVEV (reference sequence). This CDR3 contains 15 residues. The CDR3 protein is CASSLGAGINSPLHF. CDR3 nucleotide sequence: TGTGCCAGCAGTTTAGGGGCCGGAATAAATTCACCCCTCCACTTT.